This T cell receptor beta chain was sequenced in a study of blood T cell repertoires in COVID-19. The wider study: There were acute and convalescent COVID-19 samples, and they came from the United States, Italy and Spain.

Only in-frame clones appear in the TCRdb table, and some are missing; sequencing was by immunoSEQ multiplex PCR. There are hundreds of thousands of clones in the sample; 70% to 90% occur only once, and around 3% lies in the top ten. The clonotype originates from a young man with active or convalescent COVID-19. Specimen: peripheral blood.

This chain's CDR3 is CASSLTGVNEQFF. The CDR3 bases are TGCGCCAGCAGCTTGACGGGAGTAAATGAGCAGTTCTTC. The gene calls are TRBV5-1 and TRBJ2-1; tentatively, D is TRBD2 (6 bases). V was pared by 1 base and J by 7 bases, with 9 bases between. The CDR3 loop spans 13 amino acids. Germline V gives CDR1 SGHRS, CDR2 YFSETQ.